These T cell receptor beta chains were read from a single sample in a study of blood T cell repertoires in COVID-19. The protocol was immunoSEQ multiplex PCR, while the TCRdb copy is restricted to in-frame clones and leaves out a portion. Among around 390,000 clones listed, around 87% were seen once. Source material: PBMCs or T cells enriched from blood (not recorded which). These TCRs come from a woman in her fifties or sixties who had recovered from COVID-19. Both conserved end residues are part of each CDR3. Fields, in order: D gene, V gene, J gene, CDR3 protein. D genes are given only for firm matches.

TRBD2	TRBV5-6	TRBJ2-7	CASSPGGSGQYF
TRBD2	TRBV7-2	TRBJ2-1	CASSLPSGINEQFF
-	TRBV19	TRBJ1-1	CASMGEGSHMNTEAFF
-	TRBV5-1	TRBJ1-1	CASSPLTDMNTEAFF
-	TRBV11-2	TRBJ2-1	CASSLETDEQFF
-	TRBV3-1/TRBV3-2	TRBJ1-2	CASRDGGYSNGYTF
-	TRBV21-1	TRBJ1-5	CASSTRDRGPPYSNQPQHF
TRBD1	TRBV6-2/TRBV6-3	TRBJ1-2	CASSRSGTGYGYTF
-	TRBV5-4	TRBJ1-2	CASNPYGSPPSYGYTF
-	TRBV3-1/TRBV3-2	TRBJ1-1	CASSQEEAGTEAFF
-	TRBV28	TRBJ2-7	CASSFRRWAYEQYF
-	TRBV11-2	TRBJ2-5	CASSTPGSQETQYF
-	TRBV3-1/TRBV3-2	TRBJ2-3	CASSQDSDSRRQYF
-	TRBV5-5	TRBJ1-5	CASSLNSGTGEPQHF
-	TRBV30	TRBJ2-1	CACRPGEQFF
-	TRBV28	TRBJ1-1	CASSPDRGLKAFF
-	TRBV4-1	TRBJ2-3	CASSHSRGSTDTQYF
-	TRBV18	TRBJ1-2	CASSPPAQRNDYGYTF